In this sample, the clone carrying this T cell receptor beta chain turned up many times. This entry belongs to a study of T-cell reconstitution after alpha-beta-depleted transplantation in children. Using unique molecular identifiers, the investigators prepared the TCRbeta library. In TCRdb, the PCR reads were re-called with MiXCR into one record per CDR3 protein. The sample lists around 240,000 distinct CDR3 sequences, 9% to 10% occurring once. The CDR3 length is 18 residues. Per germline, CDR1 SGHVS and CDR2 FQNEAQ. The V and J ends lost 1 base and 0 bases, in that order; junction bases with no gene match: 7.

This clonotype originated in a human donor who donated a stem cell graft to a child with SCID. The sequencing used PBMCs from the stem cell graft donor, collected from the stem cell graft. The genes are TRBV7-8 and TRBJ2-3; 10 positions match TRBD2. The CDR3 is CASSLGLAGEPSTDTQYF. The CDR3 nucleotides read TGTGCCAGCAGCTTAGGCCTAGCGGGGGAGCCTAGCACAGATACGCAGTATTTT. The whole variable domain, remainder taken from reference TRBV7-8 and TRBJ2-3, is GAGVSQSPRYKVAKRGQDVALRCDPISGHVSLFWYQQALGQGPEFLTYFQNEAQLDKSGLPSDRFFAERPEGSVSTLKIQRTQQEDSAVYLCASSLGLAGEPSTDTQYFGPGTRLTVL.